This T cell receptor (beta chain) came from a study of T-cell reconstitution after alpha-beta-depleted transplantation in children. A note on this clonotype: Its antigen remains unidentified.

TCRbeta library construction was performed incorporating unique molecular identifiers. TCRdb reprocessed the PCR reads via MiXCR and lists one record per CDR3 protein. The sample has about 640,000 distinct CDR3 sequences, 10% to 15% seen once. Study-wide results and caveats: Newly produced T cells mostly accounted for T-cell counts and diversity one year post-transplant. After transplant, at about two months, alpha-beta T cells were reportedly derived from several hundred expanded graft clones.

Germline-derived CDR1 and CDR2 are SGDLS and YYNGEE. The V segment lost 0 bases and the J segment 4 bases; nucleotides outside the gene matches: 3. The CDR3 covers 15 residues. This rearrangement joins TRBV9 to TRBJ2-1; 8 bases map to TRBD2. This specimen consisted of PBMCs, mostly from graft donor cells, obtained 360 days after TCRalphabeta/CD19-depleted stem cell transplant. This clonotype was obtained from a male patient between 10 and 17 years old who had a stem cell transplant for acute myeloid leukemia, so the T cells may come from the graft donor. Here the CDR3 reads CASSVEREFYNEQFF. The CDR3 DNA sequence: TGTGCCAGCAGCGTAGAGCGGGAGTTTTACAATGAGCAGTTCTTC.